The present TCR beta chain was sequenced within a study of T cells after yellow fever vaccination. A remark on this clonotype: What it binds is unknown.

Broader study findings: Weaker, the secondary response peaked sooner, at day 5 versus 15.

The CDR3 contains 13 residues. Germline V lookup: CDR1 SQVTM, CDR2 ANQGSEA. V dropped 1 base and J dropped 0 bases, with 6 bases sitting between them. They built TCR cDNA with 5'RACE template switching, a step that put in a universal primer site and UMIs. From the 5' RACE reads, TCRdb called clonotypes with MiXCR, one entry per CDR3 protein. The repertoire consists of about 550,000 distinct CDR3 sequences, with over 15% occurring once and the leading ten covering approximately 15%. This material consisted of PBMCs, taken 15 days after the yellow fever booster vaccination. This sequence originates from a man aged 25 to 40 who received the YFV17D yellow fever vaccine. This rearrangement joins TRBV29-1 to TRBJ2-5; D unclear. Here the CDR3 reads CSVEVGYQETQYF. The CDR3, as DNA: TGCAGCGTTGAAGTCGGGTACCAAGAGACCCAGTACTTC.